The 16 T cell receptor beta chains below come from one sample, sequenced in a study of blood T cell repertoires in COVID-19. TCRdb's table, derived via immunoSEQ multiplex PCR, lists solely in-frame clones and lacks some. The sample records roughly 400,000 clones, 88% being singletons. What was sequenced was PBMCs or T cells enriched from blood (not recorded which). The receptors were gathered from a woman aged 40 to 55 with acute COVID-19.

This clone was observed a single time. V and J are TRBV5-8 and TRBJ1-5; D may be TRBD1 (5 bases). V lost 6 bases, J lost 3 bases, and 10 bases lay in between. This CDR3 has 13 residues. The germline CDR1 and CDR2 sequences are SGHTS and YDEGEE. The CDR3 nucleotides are TGTGCCAGCAAGGGGCGCAACAATCAGCCCCAGCATTTT. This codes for CASKGRNNQPQHF.

The CDR3 bases are TGTGCCAGCAGCCGGGGGAGCCCGACAGGGTACGGCTACACCTTC. Amino acids: CASSRGSPTGYGYTF. The chain carries TRBV11-2 and TRBJ1-2; 7 bases are shared with TRBD1. Germline V lookup: CDR1 SGHAT, CDR2 FQNNGV. The CDR3 covers 15 residues. J gave up 8 bases and V 5 bases, and 14 bases lay outside the gene matches.

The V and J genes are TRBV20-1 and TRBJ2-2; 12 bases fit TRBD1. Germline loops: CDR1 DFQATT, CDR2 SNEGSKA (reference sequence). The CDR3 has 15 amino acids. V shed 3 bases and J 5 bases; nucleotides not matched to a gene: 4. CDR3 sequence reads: CSASGTGGCTGELFF. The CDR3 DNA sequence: TGCAGTGCTAGTGGGACAGGGGGCTGTACCGGGGAGCTGTTTTTT.

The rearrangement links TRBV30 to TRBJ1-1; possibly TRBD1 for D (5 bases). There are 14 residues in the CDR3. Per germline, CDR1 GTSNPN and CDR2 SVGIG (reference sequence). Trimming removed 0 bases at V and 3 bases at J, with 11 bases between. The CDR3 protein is CAWSVWGGDTEAFF. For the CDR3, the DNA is TGTGCCTGGAGTGTATGGGGGGGGGACACTGAAGCTTTCTTT.

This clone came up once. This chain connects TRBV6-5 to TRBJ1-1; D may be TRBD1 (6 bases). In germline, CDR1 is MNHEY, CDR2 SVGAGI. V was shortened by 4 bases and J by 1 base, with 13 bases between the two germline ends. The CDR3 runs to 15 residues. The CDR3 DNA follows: TGTGCCAGCAGTTCCAGGGACACCTCGAACACTGAAGCTTTCTTT. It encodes CASSSRDTSNTEAFF.

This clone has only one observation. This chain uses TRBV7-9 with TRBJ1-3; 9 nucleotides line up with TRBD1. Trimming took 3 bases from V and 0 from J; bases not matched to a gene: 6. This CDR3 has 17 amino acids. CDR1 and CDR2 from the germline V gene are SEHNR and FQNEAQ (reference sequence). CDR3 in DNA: TGTGCCAGCAGCTTCGGGACAGGGACCAACTCTGGAAACACCATATATTTT. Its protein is CASSFGTGTNSGNTIYF. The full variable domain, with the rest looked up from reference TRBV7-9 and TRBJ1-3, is DTGVSQNPRHKITKRGQNVTFRCDPISEHNRLYWYRQTLGQGPEFLTYFQNEAQLEKSRLLSDRFSAERPKGSFSTLEIQRTEQGDSAMYLCASSFGTGTNSGNTIYFGEGSWLTVV.

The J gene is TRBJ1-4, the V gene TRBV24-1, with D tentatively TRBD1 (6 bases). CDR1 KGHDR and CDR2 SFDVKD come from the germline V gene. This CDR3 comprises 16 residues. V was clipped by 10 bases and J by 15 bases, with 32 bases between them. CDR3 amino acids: CATIPDRTERWGRMFF. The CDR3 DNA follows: TGTGCCACAATACCCGATAGGACAGAGAGGTGGGGTAGGATGTTTTTT.

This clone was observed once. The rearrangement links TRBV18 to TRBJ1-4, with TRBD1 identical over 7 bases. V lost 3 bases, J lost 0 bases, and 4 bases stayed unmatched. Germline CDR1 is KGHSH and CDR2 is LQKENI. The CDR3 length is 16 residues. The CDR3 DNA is TGTGCCAGCTCACCCCGGGACAGCGCAACTAATGAAAAACTGTTTTTT. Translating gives CASSPRDSATNEKLFF.

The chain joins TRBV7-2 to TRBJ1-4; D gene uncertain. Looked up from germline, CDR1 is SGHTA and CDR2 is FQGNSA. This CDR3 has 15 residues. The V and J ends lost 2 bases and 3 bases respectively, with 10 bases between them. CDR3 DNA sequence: TGTGCCAGCAGCTTAAACGGTGGGCCTAATGAAAAACTGTTTTTT. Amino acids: CASSLNGGPNEKLFF. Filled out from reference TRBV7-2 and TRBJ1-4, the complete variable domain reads GAGVSQSPSNKVTEKGKDVELRCDPISGHTALYWYRQSLGQGLEFLIYFQGNSAPDKSGLPSDRFSAERTGGSVSTLTIQRTQQEDSAVYLCASSLNGGPNEKLFFGSGTQLSVL.

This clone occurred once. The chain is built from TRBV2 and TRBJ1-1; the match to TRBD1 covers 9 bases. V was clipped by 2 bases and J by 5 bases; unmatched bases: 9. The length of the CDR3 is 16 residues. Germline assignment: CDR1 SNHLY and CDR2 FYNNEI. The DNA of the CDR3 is TGTGCCAGCAGTGAAACGGCACCCGGGACAGGGACTGAAGCTTTCTTT. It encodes CASSETAPGTGTEAFF.

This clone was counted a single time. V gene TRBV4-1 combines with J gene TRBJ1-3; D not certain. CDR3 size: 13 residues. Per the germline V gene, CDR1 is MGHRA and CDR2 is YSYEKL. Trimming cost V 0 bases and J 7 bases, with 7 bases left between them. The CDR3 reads CASSQEVANTIYF. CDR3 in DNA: TGCGCCAGCAGCCAAGAGGTAGCGAACACCATATATTTT.

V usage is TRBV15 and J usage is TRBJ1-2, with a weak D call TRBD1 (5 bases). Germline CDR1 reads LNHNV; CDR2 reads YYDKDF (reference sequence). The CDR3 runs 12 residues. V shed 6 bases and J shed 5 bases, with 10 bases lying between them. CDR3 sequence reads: CATSQGWYGYTF. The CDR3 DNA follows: TGTGCCACCAGTCAGGGTTGGTATGGCTACACCTTC. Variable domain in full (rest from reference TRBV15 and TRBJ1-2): DAMVIQNPRYQVTQFGKPVTLSCSQTLNHNVMYWYQQKSSQAPKLLFHYYDKDFNNEADTPDNFQSRRPNTSFCFLDIRSPGLGDTAMYLCATSQGWYGYTFGSGTRLTVV.

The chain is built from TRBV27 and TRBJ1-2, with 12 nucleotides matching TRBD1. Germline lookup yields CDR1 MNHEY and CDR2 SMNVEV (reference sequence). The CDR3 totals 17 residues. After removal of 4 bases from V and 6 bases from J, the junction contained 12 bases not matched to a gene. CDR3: CASSYRDRGRPLHGYTF. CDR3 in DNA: TGTGCCAGCAGTTATAGGGACAGGGGGCGACCTTTGCATGGCTACACCTTC.

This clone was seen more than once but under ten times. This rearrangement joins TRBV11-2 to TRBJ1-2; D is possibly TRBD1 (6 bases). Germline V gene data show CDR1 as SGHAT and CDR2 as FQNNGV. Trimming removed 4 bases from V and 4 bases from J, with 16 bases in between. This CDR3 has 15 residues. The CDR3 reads CASSSTRGTSYGYTF. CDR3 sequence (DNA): TGTGCCAGCAGCTCAACCAGGGGAACCTCCTATGGCTACACCTTC.

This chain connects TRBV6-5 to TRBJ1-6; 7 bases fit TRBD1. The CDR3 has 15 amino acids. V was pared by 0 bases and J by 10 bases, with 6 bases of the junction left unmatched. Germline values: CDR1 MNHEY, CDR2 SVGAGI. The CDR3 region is CASSYSRDSSSPLHF. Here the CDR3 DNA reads TGTGCCAGCAGTTACTCCCGGGACAGTTCCTCACCCCTCCACTTT.

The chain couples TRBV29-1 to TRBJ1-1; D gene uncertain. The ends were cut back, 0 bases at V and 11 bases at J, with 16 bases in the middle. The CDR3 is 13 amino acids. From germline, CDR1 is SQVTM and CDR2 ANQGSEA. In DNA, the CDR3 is TGCAGCGTTGAAGATCTTGGCAGCATGAGGGCTTTCTTT. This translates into CSVEDLGSMRAFF.